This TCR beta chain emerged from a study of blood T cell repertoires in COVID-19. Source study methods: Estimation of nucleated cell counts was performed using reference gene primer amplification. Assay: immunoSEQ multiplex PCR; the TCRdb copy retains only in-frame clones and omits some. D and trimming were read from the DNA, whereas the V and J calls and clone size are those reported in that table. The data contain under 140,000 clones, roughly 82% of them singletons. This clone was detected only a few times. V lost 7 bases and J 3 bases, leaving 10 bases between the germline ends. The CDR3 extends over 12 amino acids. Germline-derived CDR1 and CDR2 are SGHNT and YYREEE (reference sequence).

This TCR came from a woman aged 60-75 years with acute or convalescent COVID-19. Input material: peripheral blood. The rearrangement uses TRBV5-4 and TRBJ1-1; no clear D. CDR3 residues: CASGMRDTEAFF. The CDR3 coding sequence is TGTGCCAGCGGCATGAGGGACACTGAAGCTTTCTTT.